Below, 13 T cell receptor beta chains from the same sample are listed, as sequenced in a study of T cells after yellow fever vaccination. One entry per CDR3 protein, called by TCRdb with MiXCR from the 5' RACE reads. The sample shows a few hundred thousand distinct CDR3 sequences, approximately 10% of them seen only once. Here the sequenced sample was PBMCs, taken on the day of the first yellow fever vaccination. All receptors come from a man aged 18 to 35 who received the YFV17D yellow fever vaccine.

This clonotype showed up just a few times. The V call is TRBV5-1, the J call TRBJ2-2; TRBD1 might be the D (5 bases). The CDR3 is 13 residues long. Germline CDR1 reads SGHRS; CDR2 reads YFSETQ. The V end lost 2 bases, the J end lost 5 bases, and 7 bases lay between the germline ends. The DNA for the CDR3 is TGCGCCAGCAGCTTCAGGGATACCGGGGAGCTGTTTTTT. This sequence encodes CASSFRDTGELFF.

The table lists this clonotype with many counts. The chain joins TRBV4-3 to TRBJ2-1; possible D gene TRBD2, 7 bases. CDR3 length: 16 amino acids. CDR1 and CDR2 from the germline V gene are LGHNA and YSLEER. V was trimmed by 0 bases and J by 8 bases, leaving 17 bases between them. CDR3 nucleotide sequence: TGCGCCAGCAGCCAAGATTGGGGGGGCGGTGGGGATGAGCAGTTCTTC. Translation gives CASSQDWGGGGDEQFF.

In this sample, this clonotype turned up many times. This chain uses TRBV6-5 with TRBJ1-1; D not resolved. The CDR3 covers 13 residues. Trimming left V 3 bases short and J 1 base short, with 6 bases between. Germline loops: CDR1 MNHEY, CDR2 SVGAGI. CDR3 loop: CASSYGENTEAFF. The CDR3 DNA reads as TGTGCCAGCAGTTATGGTGAGAACACTGAAGCTTTCTTT.

J is TRBJ1-5 and V is TRBV7-3; D is uncertain. Germline V gene data show CDR1 as SGHTA and CDR2 as FQGTGA. V was cut by 1 base and J by 3 bases, with 4 bases left in between. The CDR3 has 13 amino acids. For the CDR3, the DNA is TGTGCCAGCAGCTTAATGCCCAATCAGCCCCAGCATTTT. Its protein is CASSLMPNQPQHF.

The chain couples TRBV9 to TRBJ2-5; 11 bases line up with TRBD2. The germline V gene encodes CDR1 SGDLS and CDR2 YYNGEE. The CDR3 is 14 residues long. Losses at the gene ends were 4 bases for V and 6 bases for J; bases not matched to a gene: 5. The CDR3 loop is CASSTTSGGQTQYF. The CDR3 nucleotides read TGTGCCAGCAGCACCACTAGCGGGGGTCAGACCCAGTACTTC.

This chain joins TRBV7-3 and TRBJ1-5; D gene ambiguous. The germline V and J ends were trimmed by 5 bases and 0 bases, with 17 bases remaining between them. The CDR3 is made up of 17 amino acids. Looked up from germline, CDR1 is SGHTA and CDR2 is FQGTGA. Written as DNA, the CDR3 is TGTGCCAGCAGCCCTACTGGCGGTCGGTATAGCAATCAGCCCCAGCATTTT. Translated, it gives CASSPTGGRYSNQPQHF.

This clonotype was observed a handful of times. V usage is TRBV15 and J usage is TRBJ2-7, with D possibly called TRBD1 or TRBD2 (5 bases each). The CDR3 sequence is 15 residues long. The V gene's germline CDR1 is LNHNV and CDR2 YYDKDF (reference sequence). Trimming removed 4 bases at V and 4 bases at J, with 17 bases between. The CDR3 sequence: CATSNPGKGVYEQYV. The CDR3 region has the DNA TGTGCCACCAGCAACCCGGGAAAAGGGGTATACGAGCAGTACGTC.

In this sample, this clonotype turned up a few times. This chain uses TRBV20-1 with TRBJ1-1; no clear D gene. With 4 bases removed from V and 3 bases from J, the gap between germline ends came to 15 bases. CDR3 length: 14 residues. CDR1 is DFQATT, CDR2 SNEGSKA, per germline (reference sequence). The CDR3, as DNA: TGCAGTGCTATGTCGGGAGGGTGGGACACTGAAGCTTTCTTT. It is translated as CSAMSGGWDTEAFF.

The chain uses TRBV6-5 and TRBJ2-1, with a possible D match to TRBD1 (7 bases). Germline lookup yields CDR1 MNHEY and CDR2 SVGAGI. The CDR3 loop spans 14 amino acids. V dropped 9 bases and J dropped 4 bases, with 16 bases sitting between them. CDR3 sequence (DNA): TGTGCCAGTGGTGGGCAGGGGGGATACAATGAGCAGTTCTTC. Its translation: CASGGQGGYNEQFF.

The J gene is TRBJ2-1, the V gene TRBV29-1; 11 positions match TRBD2. This CDR3 spans 14 amino acids. The V segment lost 4 bases and the J segment 14 bases; nucleotides outside the gene matches: 13. Per germline, CDR1 SQVTM and CDR2 ANQGSEA. Here the CDR3 reads CSVGGRTSGLREFF. The CDR3 DNA reads as TGCAGCGTTGGGGGACGGACTAGCGGGTTAAGGGAGTTCTTC.

This clonotype came up a few times. This chain uses TRBV3-1 with TRBJ2-5; no clear D. Trimming shortened V by 3 bases and J by 5 bases, and 7 bases separated the two germline ends. In germline, CDR1 is LGHDT, CDR2 YNNKEL (reference sequence). The CDR3 contains 12 residues. DNA of the CDR3: TGTGCCAGCAGCCATACTTTGGAGACCCAGTACTTC. Translation: CASSHTLETQYF.

The V call is TRBV5-1, the J call TRBJ2-3; 14 bases are a match to TRBD2. V trimming: 4 bases; J trimming: 3 bases; junction bases outside the gene matches: 4. The CDR3 runs to 16 residues. From germline, CDR1 is SGHRS and CDR2 YFSETQ. Written as DNA, the CDR3 is TGCGCCAGCAGCGACGGGACTAGCGGGGGAACAGATACGCAGTATTTT. It translates to CASSDGTSGGTDTQYF.

This chain links TRBV5-1 with TRBJ2-7, with 7 bases identical to TRBD1. Germline V gene sequence: CDR1 SGHRS, CDR2 YFSETQ. V was pared by 4 bases and J by 0 bases, with 10 bases of the junction left unmatched. The CDR3 sequence is 16 residues long. The CDR3 bases are TGCGCCAGCAGCACCGACGCCGGGACAGTCTCCTACGAGCAGTACTTC. This encodes CASSTDAGTVSYEQYF.